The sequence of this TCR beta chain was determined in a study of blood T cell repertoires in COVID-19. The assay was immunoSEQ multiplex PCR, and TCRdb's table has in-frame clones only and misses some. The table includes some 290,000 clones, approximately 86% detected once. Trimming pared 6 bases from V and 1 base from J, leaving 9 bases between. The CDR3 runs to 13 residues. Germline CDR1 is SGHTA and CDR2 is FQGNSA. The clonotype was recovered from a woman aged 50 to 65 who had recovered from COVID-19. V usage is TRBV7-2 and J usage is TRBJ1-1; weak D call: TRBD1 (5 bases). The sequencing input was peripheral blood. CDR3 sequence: CASRRTRNTEAFF. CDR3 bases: TGTGCCAGCAGGCGGACAAGGAACACTGAAGCTTTCTTT.